The TCR beta chain under discussion was sequenced for a study of regulatory T cells in long-lasting Graves disease. Study results and caveats: TRBV28, TRBJ1-2 and TRBJ2-5 were favored in persistent disease.

A remark on this clonotype: Its antigen is still unknown.

The time point here: persistent/refractory GD, antithyroid drugs over 5 years with positive TRAb. The authors made the TCR library using RNA they extracted from PBMCs. CDR3 regions were amplified by Arm-PCR using iRepertoire HTBI primers to build TCR beta libraries. TCRdb passed the multiplex PCR reads through MiXCR, listing each CDR3 protein once. The table shows 650,000 to 700,000 distinct CDR3 sequences, with 30% occurring only once. Germline V gene lookup returns CDR1 GTSNPN and CDR2 SVGIG (reference sequence). The CDR3 has 13 residues. V lost 2 bases and J 3 bases, leaving 10 bases between the germline ends.

The chain is built from TRBV30 and TRBJ1-2; D call uncertain. The origin of this receptor is a female donor with Graves disease. Sequenced here: peripheral blood mononuclear cells (PBMCs), sampled when the disease was refractory, from a patient treated with antithyroid drugs. The CDR3 region is CAWSLREDYGYTF. CDR3 sequence (DNA): TGTGCCTGGAGTTTAAGGGAGGACTATGGCTACACCTTC.